This TCR beta chain comes out of a study of shared clonotypes between healthy human individuals. Remarks on this clone: Its antigen is unidentified.

A split of CD4+ cells into CD45RA+ naive and CD45RA-negative memory subsets was performed. Study-wide points: A limitation of the genetic and exposure-history diversity represented arose from few donors. Among non-shared clonotypes, generation probabilities were lower than among those shared by all four donors.

This CDR3 region has 15 residues. CDR1 SGHAT and CDR2 FQNNGV come from the germline V gene. Losses at the gene ends were 3 bases for V and 6 bases for J; bases not matched to a gene: 8. Measured with immunoSEQ multiplex PCR; TCRdb has only the in-frame clones, and not every one. Of 1.4 million or so clones in the sample, roughly 98.5% are singletons; the top ten hold approximately 0.4%. The sequence was obtained from a man younger than 45 in good health. V usage is TRBV11-2 and J usage is TRBJ2-3; 8 bases align to TRBD1. Specimen: naive CD4+ T cells sorted from blood. The subset: CD45RA+ positively selected. This CDR3 is CASSFDRGLSDTQYF. Written as DNA, the CDR3 is TGTGCCAGCAGCTTCGACAGGGGTTTATCGGATACGCAGTATTTT.